This is a list of T cell receptor beta chains from one sample in a study of neurological immune-mediated disorders. TCRdb used MiXCR to reprocess the 5' RACE reads, holding one entry per CDR3 protein. This repertoire shows under 60,000 distinct CDR3 sequences, around 3.4% found once; its top ten account for roughly 5.5%. The sequenced sample was PBMCs. These receptors originate from a man aged 40-49 years with multiple sclerosis. The CDR3 runs from the conserved cysteine through the conserved F or W.

TRBV12-3/TRBV12-4	TRBJ2-7	CASKSVDQGREQYF
TRBV27	TRBJ1-2	CASSLSPSYGYTF
TRBV29-1	TRBJ2-1	CSGGPVSYNEQFF
TRBV18	TRBJ1-1	CASSPRAALQAEAFF
TRBV5-1	TRBJ2-3	CASSLSTDTQYF
TRBV20-1	TRBJ1-2	CSAVQGDGYGYTF
TRBV20-1	TRBJ2-3	CSASPGTSGTDTQYF
TRBV12-3/TRBV12-4	TRBJ2-3	CASSFGLGTSTDTQYF
TRBV7-2	TRBJ1-6	CASSLGRNNSPLHF
TRBV9	TRBJ1-6	CASSVAGDSIGSPLHF
TRBV6-2/TRBV6-3	TRBJ2-7	CASSFDRPYEQYF
TRBV6-5	TRBJ1-5	CASSEQGSNQPQNF
TRBV6-5	TRBJ2-5	CASSYSIQGETQYF
TRBV6-5	TRBJ2-1	CASSYGGLADNEQFF
TRBV10-2	TRBJ2-5	CASTQRTGPQETQYF
TRBV5-4	TRBJ2-3	CASSQGSGVGTDTQYF
TRBV7-2	TRBJ2-7	CASSFSGTYEQYF
TRBV7-6	TRBJ2-3	CASSSLRGTDTQYF
TRBV3-1	TRBJ1-5	CASSRDVSNQPQNF
TRBV20-1	TRBJ2-6	CSASTQSGANVLTF
TRBV6-6	TRBJ2-7	CASRGGQNSYEQYF
TRBV7-2	TRBJ2-2	CASGRRQANTGELFF
TRBV20-1	TRBJ2-1	CSARGPSLTGPEQFF
TRBV3-1	TRBJ1-1	CASSPLVGAEAFF
TRBV12-3/TRBV12-4	TRBJ2-5	CASSGQEQETQYF
TRBV5-1	TRBJ2-7	CASSRGTGNYEQYF
TRBV5-1	TRBJ1-1	CASSQGIRGTEAFF
TRBV28	TRBJ2-1	CASSFRGLAGAGNEQFF
TRBV12-3/TRBV12-4	TRBJ1-1	CASSNRVEAFF
TRBV20-1	TRBJ2-5	CSARDAGRGGHETQYF
TRBV12-3/TRBV12-4	TRBJ1-6	CASSYLHSPLHF